These 9 T cell receptor beta chains share one sample of origin, sequenced in a study of T cell repertoires in cytomegalovirus infection. Their antigens remain unidentified. TCRdb re-derived calls from the reads in MiXCR, one entry per CDR3 protein. The repertoire holds 90,000 to 110,000 distinct CDR3 sequences, with about 30% as singletons. The sequencing here drew on CD8+ T cells from cultured PBMCs, taken from culture after CMV antigen stimulation. The receptors come from a human donor in good health (CMV status not recorded). Some clones in this sample may be carry-over from other donors' samples.

This clonotype turned up a few times. The gene calls are TRBV12-3 or TRBV12-4 and TRBJ1-4; the D gene is possibly TRBD1 (5 bases). The CDR3 has 15 residues. V gave up 5 bases and J gave up 6 bases, with 16 bases separating them. CDR3 amino acids: CASSPLGGGYEKLFF. In DNA form, the CDR3 reads TGTGCCAGCAGTCCACTGGGGGGGGGATATGAAAAACTGTTTTTT.

The chain couples TRBV7-6 to TRBJ1-4; 7 bases line up with TRBD1. The CDR3 extends over 15 amino acids. CDR1 and CDR2 (germline): SGHVS, FNYEAQ. With 1 base clipped from V and 8 bases from J, the junction kept 7 bases outside the gene matches. The CDR3: CASSLVDREGEKLFF. CDR3 bases: TGTGCCAGCAGCTTAGTCGACAGGGAAGGAGAAAAACTGTTTTTT.

This clonotype was detected many times. The chain has TRBV19 and TRBJ1-5, with D tentatively TRBD1 (5 bases). Germline V gene data show CDR1 as LNHDA and CDR2 as SQIVND (reference sequence). The CDR3 is made up of 16 amino acids. Trimming pared 6 bases from V and 5 bases from J, leaving 20 bases between. CDR3 loop: CASSLTRDVFHQPQHF. CDR3 bases: TGTGCCAGTAGCCTCACCCGGGACGTCTTCCATCAGCCCCAGCATTTT.

The chain employs TRBV29-1 and TRBJ2-7; 9 positions match TRBD1. The V gene end was trimmed by 6 bases and the J gene end by 3 bases; junction bases not matched to a gene: 6. CDR1 and CDR2 (germline): SQVTM, ANQGSEA. The CDR3 sequence is 13 residues long. CDR3 in DNA: TGCAGCGTGCCGGGACAGGGAAACTACGAGCAGTACTTC. It encodes CSVPGQGNYEQYF.

J is TRBJ2-1 and V is TRBV4-1, with 11 bases aligning to TRBD2. The CDR3 extends over 15 amino acids. The ends lost 4 bases at V and 8 bases at J; junction bases unmatched: 7. Germline CDR1 is MGHRA and CDR2 is YSYEKL. CDR3 loop: CASSRLLAGDDEQFF. The CDR3 nucleotides are TGCGCCAGCAGCCGCTTACTAGCGGGGGACGATGAGCAGTTCTTC.

V is TRBV15 and J is TRBJ2-3, with 9 bases fitting TRBD2. V trimming: 0 bases; J trimming: 7 bases; junction bases outside the gene matches: 11. The CDR3 spans 17 residues. Germline CDR1 reads LNHNV; CDR2 reads YYDKDF (reference sequence). CDR3 amino acids: CATSRDFGAGGGHTQYF. The DNA of the CDR3 is TGTGCCACCAGCAGAGATTTTGGAGCGGGGGGCGGGCATACGCAGTATTTT.

There are many counts of this clonotype. The chain couples TRBV12-3 or TRBV12-4 to TRBJ1-4, with 9 bases that match TRBD1. CDR3 length: 15 amino acids. J gave up 7 bases and V 5 bases, and 8 bases lay outside the gene matches. The CDR3 loop reads CASSPGQGMGEKLFF. The CDR3 DNA is TGTGCCAGCAGTCCAGGACAGGGGATGGGTGAAAAACTGTTTTTT.

This clonotype was counted a few times. This rearrangement joins TRBV12-3 or TRBV12-4 to TRBJ1-1; no firm D call. V was shortened by 3 bases and J by 4 bases, with 6 bases between the two germline ends. The CDR3 extends over 12 amino acids. DNA for the CDR3: TGTGCCAGCAGTTTGAACCCCACTGAAGCTTTCTTT. This sequence encodes CASSLNPTEAFF.

This CDR3 is CASSVQGEHTEAFF. CDR3 bases: TGTGCCAGCAGCGTACAGGGAGAGCACACTGAAGCTTTCTTT. The chain recombines TRBV14 with TRBJ1-1; D is possibly TRBD1 (6 bases). CDR1 is SGHDN and CDR2 is FVKESK in the germline V gene. The CDR3 has 14 residues. Trimming took off 5 bases at V and 3 bases at J, with 13 bases between the two ends.